Only a few counts were recorded for the clone carrying this T cell receptor beta chain. The antigen remains undetermined. These data come from a study of CD8 T cells in ankylosing spondylitis. The CDR3 has 14 amino acids. J was trimmed by 4 bases and V by 8 bases; bases with no gene match: 9. In germline, CDR1 is SGHVS, CDR2 FQNEAQ. Quantitative 5'-RACE with molecular barcodes generated TCR beta libraries. TCRdb called the 5' RACE reads again in MiXCR, with one record for every CDR3 protein. This table has about 330,000 distinct CDR3 sequences, less than 9.5% appearing once. General study results and limits: Within ankylosing spondylitis blood, a TCR beta motif made up of several highly homologous variants appeared to be characteristic.

The chain uses TRBV7-8 and TRBJ2-3; TRBD2 matches 7 bases. Material: blood, either unsorted or a sorted T cell fraction (not recorded which). The receptor's source is a male donor with ankylosing spondylitis. CDR3 residues: CASGPGRVPDTQYF. CDR3 DNA: TGTGCCAGCGGTCCGGGGAGGGTCCCAGATACGCAGTATTTT.